This T cell receptor (beta chain) was sequenced in a study of a mutant IDH1 vaccine in newly diagnosed glioma. Turning to the study itself: There were roughly 62% males and around 40% females among treated patients, whose mean age was about 38 years. Study findings and constraints: Immune responses induced by vaccination arose in 93.3% of the patients.

The method was immunoSEQ multiplex PCR; TCRdb's version includes in-frame clones alone and lacks a portion of them. The sample contains 60,000 to 65,000 clones, around 81% of which appear only once. This sample's time point: week 35, safety follow-up. Doses of 300 ug of mutant IDH1 20-mer peptide were given with topical imiquimod. On this clone: The antigen is undetermined.

Sequencing used PBMCs, obtained from a glioma patient whose treatment included an IDH1 peptide vaccine. The source of this sequence is a man aged 40-49 years with glioma.

The CDR3 loop is CASSQSGKAVYEQYF. Here the CDR3 DNA reads TGCGCCAGCAGCCAATCCGGGAAGGCGGTATACGAGCAGTACTTC. This chain uses TRBV4-3 with TRBJ2-7; D possibly corresponds to TRBD2 (5 bases). Per the germline V gene, CDR1 is LGHNA and CDR2 is YSLEER. CDR3 length: 15 residues. V gave up 2 bases and J gave up 4 bases, with 15 bases separating them.